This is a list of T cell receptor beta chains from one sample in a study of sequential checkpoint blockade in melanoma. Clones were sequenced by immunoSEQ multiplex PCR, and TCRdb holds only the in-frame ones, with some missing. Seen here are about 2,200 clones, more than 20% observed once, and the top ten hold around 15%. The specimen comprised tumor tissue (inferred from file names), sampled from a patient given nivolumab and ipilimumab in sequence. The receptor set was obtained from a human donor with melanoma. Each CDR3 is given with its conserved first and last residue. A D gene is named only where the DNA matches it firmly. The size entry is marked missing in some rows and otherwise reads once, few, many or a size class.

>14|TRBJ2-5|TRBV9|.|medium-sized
TGTGCCAGCATCGGGGGCGTAAGTAAAGAGACCCAGTACTTC
CASIGGVSKETQYF
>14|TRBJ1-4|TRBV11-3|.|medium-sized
TGTGCCAGCAGCTTTTCTGGGGGGCGTGAAAAACTGTTTTTT
CASSFSGGREKLFF
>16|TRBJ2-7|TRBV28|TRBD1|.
TGTGCCAGCAGTTTTCCTCCGGGACAGCGACCTTACGAGCAGTACTTC
CASSFPPGQRPYEQYF
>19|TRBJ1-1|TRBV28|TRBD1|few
TGTGCCAGCACCCGGGTGGACGGACAGGGTTTGAGTGAGGGCACTGAAGCTTTCTTT
CASTRVDGQGLSEGTEAFF
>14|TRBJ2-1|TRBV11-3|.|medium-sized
TGTGCCAGCAGCTCAGGGACAGCCGGGGGTGAGCAGTTCTTC
CASSSGTAGGEQFF
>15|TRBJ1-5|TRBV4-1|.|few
TGCGCCAGCAGCCAAGACTGGGGGGCAAATCAGCCCCAGCATTTT
CASSQDWGANQPQHF
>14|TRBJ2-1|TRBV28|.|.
TGTGCCAGCTTGGGGGGGGCCCTTGAAAATGAGCAGTTCTTC
CASLGGALENEQFF
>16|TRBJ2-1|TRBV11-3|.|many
TGTGCCAGCAGCCGGGGGGGACAGGGCTCCTACAATGAGCAGTTCTTC
CASSRGGQGSYNEQFF
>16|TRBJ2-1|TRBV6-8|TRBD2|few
TGTGCCAGCAGTTCGACTATAGCGGGAACTGGGAATGAGCAGTTCTTC
CASSSTIAGTGNEQFF
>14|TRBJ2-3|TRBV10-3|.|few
TGTGCCATCAGTGAGTCCCTAGATACAGATACGCAGTATTTT
CAISESLDTDTQYF
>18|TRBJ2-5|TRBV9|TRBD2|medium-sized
TGTGCCAGCAGTCCGGGACTAGCGGGTCGTGGACGGGGGGAGACCCAGTACTTC
CASSPGLAGRGRGETQYF
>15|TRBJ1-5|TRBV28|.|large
TGTGCCAGCAGTTTAGGGACCATTAGCAATCAGCCCCAGCATTTT
CASSLGTISNQPQHF
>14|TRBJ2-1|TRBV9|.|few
TGTGCCAGCAGCGTAGATGGGCTCAACAATGAGCAGTTCTTC
CASSVDGLNNEQFF
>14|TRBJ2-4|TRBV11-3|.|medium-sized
TGTGCCAGCAGCCCCGGACTAGCCAAAAACATTCAGTACTTC
CASSPGLAKNIQYF